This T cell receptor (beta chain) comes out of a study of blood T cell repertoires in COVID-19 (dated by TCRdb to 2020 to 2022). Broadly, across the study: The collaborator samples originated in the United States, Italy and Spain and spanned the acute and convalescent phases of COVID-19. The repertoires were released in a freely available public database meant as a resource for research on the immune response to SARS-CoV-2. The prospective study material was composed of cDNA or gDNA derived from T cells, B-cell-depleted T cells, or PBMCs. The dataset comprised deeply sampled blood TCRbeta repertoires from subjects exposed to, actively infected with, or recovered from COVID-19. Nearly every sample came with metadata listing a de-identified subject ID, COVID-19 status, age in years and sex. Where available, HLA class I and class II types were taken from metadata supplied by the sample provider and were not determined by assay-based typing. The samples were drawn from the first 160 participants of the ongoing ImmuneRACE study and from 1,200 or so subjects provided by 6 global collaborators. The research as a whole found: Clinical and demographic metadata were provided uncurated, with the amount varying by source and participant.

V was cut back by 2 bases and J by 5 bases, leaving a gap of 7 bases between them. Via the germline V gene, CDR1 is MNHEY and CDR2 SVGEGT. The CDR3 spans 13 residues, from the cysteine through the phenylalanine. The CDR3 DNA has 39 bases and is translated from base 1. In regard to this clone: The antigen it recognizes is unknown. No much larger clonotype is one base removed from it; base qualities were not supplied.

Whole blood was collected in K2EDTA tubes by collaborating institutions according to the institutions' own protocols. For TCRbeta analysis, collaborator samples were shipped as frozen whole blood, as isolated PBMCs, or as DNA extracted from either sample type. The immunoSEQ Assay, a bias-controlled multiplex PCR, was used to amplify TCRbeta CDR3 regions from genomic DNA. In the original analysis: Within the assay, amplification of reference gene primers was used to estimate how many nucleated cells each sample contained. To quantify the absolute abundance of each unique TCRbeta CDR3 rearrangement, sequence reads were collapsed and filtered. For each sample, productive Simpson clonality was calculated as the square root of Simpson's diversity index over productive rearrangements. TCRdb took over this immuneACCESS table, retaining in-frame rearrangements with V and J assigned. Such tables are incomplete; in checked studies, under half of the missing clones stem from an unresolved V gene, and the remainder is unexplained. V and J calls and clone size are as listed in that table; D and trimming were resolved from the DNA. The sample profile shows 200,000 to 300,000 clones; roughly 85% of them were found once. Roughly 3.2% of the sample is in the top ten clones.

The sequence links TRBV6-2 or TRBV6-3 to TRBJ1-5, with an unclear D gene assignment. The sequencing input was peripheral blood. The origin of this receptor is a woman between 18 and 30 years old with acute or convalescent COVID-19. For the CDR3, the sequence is CASSYGPYQPQHF. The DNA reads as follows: TGTGCCAGCAGTTACGGGCCCTATCAGCCCCAGCATTTT.